These T cell receptor beta chains were read from a single sample in a study of cytomegalovirus exposure and HLA in healthy donors. TCRdb's table, derived via immunoSEQ multiplex PCR, lists solely in-frame clones and lacks some. The sample has more than 100,000 clones, over 65% seen once. Sequencing was carried out using PBMCs. The receptors come from a woman aged 25-40 years in good health and CMV-seropositive. CDR3s include the opening cysteine and the closing phenylalanine or tryptophan. A D gene is named only where the DNA matches it firmly. Size values are once, few and many counts, or a class for expanded clones, and some rows have none.

NA	NA	TRBV7-8	TRBJ1-1	18	CASSLVGRLIVRSSEAFF	TGTGCCAGCAGCTTGGTCGGCAGGCTGATTGTACGGTCTTCTGAAGCTTTCTTT
NA	TRBD1	TRBV30	TRBJ2-5	13	CAWNRGASETQYF	TGTGCCTGGAACAGGGGCGCGTCAGAGACCCAGTACTTC
few	NA	TRBV4-1	TRBJ1-4	14	CASSQVGQVEKLFF	TGCGCCAGCAGCCAAGTGGGGCAGGTTGAAAAACTGTTTTTT
NA	TRBD2	TRBV18	TRBJ2-7	14	CASSRGSGRNEQYF	TGTGCCAGCTCAAGGGGGAGCGGGAGAAACGAGCAGTACTTC
NA	NA	TRBV7-6	TRBJ1-4	16	CASSLEQMAIGEKLFF	TGTGCCAGCAGCCTGGAGCAAATGGCCATTGGGGAAAAACTGTTTTTT
NA	NA	TRBV5-6	TRBJ2-5	15	CASSDGKGVRETQYF	TGTGCCAGCAGCGACGGAAAGGGAGTCCGAGAGACCCAGTACTTC
NA	NA	TRBV5-1	TRBJ1-1	14	CASSLGPVPTEAFF	TGCGCCAGCAGCTTGGGGCCAGTCCCCACTGAAGCTTTCTTT
NA	NA	TRBV6-1	TRBJ2-7	15	CASSEMAQVTYEQYF	TGTGCCAGCAGTGAAATGGCGCAGGTCACCTACGAGCAGTACTTC
once	TRBD2	TRBV5-4	TRBJ2-3	14	CASSLAARGGTQYF	TGTGCCAGCAGCTTGGCGGCGCGGGGGGGAACGCAGTATTTT
NA	TRBD2	TRBV6-1	TRBJ2-1	15	CATRFLAGDYNEQFF	TGTGCCACCCGGTTTCTAGCGGGGGACTACAATGAGCAGTTCTTC
NA	NA	TRBV2	TRBJ1-2	13	CASSEDKYYGYTF	TGTGCCAGCAGTGAGGACAAGTACTATGGCTACACCTTC
many	NA	TRBV5-1	TRBJ1-2	12	CASSLGGMGYTF	TGCGCCAGCAGCTTGGGCGGGATGGGCTACACCTTC
NA	NA	TRBV4-2	TRBJ2-7	13	CASSLTPGNEQYF	TGTGCCAGCAGCCTTACTCCGGGGAACGAGCAGTACTTC
NA	NA	TRBV28	TRBJ1-1	12	CASKSGWAEAFF	TGTGCCAGCAAGTCGGGGTGGGCTGAAGCTTTCTTT
NA	NA	TRBV7-9	TRBJ1-5	15	CASSSSSGRNQPQHF	TGTGCCAGCAGCTCTTCGAGCGGGAGAAATCAGCCCCAGCATTTT
few	NA	TRBV9	TRBJ2-2	16	CASSVGDTRFTGELFF	TGTGCCAGCAGCGTAGGGGACACTAGATTCACCGGGGAGCTGTTTTTT
NA	TRBD2	TRBV7-2	TRBJ2-3	15	CASSLGLARTDTQYF	TGTGCCAGCAGCTTAGGACTAGCCCGCACAGATACGCAGTATTTT
NA	NA	TRBV5-1	TRBJ1-1	14	CASSLQPGNTEAFF	TGCGCCAGCAGCTTACAACCAGGGAACACTGAAGCTTTCTTT
NA	TRBD2	TRBV4-1	TRBJ2-3	18	CASSQGFSSGGGLNTQYF	TGCGCCAGCAGCCAGGGTTTTTCTAGCGGGGGTGGATTAAATACGCAGTATTTT
NA	TRBD2	TRBV29-1	TRBJ2-7	13	CSVVLAGHYEQYF	TGCAGCGTTGTGCTAGCGGGGCACTACGAGCAGTACTTC
NA	NA	TRBV6-1	TRBJ1-2	12	CASSGQGYGYTF	TGTGCCAGCAGTGGGCAGGGGTATGGCTACACCTTC
NA	TRBD2	TRBV14	TRBJ2-7	17	CASSQVGGSPVSGEQYF	TGTGCCAGCAGCCAAGTGGGGGGGTCCCCAGTGTCGGGCGAGCAGTACTTC
NA	NA	TRBV2	TRBJ1-1	13	CASSVSRGTEAFF	TGTGCCAGCAGTGTCAGTCGAGGGACTGAAGCTTTCTTT
NA	TRBD1	TRBV11-2	TRBJ2-7	17	CASSLSPGQVEKHEQYF	TGTGCCAGCAGCTTATCTCCGGGACAGGTCGAAAAACACGAGCAGTACTTC
NA	TRBD2	TRBV7-9	TRBJ2-5	16	CASTRGLAGVQETQYF	TGTGCCAGCACGCGGGGGCTAGCGGGGGTTCAAGAGACCCAGTACTTC
NA	TRBD1	TRBV4-1	TRBJ2-7	18	CASSRAPERQGIPDEQYF	TGCGCCAGCAGCCGGGCCCCCGAACGACAGGGCATTCCAGACGAGCAGTACTTC
NA	TRBD2	TRBV7-6	TRBJ2-3	16	CASSLLAGGPTDTQYF	TGTGCCAGCAGCTTACTGGCGGGGGGCCCCACAGATACGCAGTATTTT
NA	NA	TRBV19	TRBJ2-2	14	CASRRGGGAGELFF	TGTGCCAGTAGACGCGGCGGAGGGGCCGGGGAGCTGTTTTTT
NA	TRBD1	TRBV19	TRBJ1-2	14	CASSPDRGFGGYTF	TGTGCCAGTAGCCCTGACAGGGGTTTCGGGGGCTACACCTTC
NA	NA	TRBV5-6	TRBJ2-7	15	CASSLRGPRGDEQYF	TGTGCCAGCAGCTTACGGGGCCCCAGGGGGGACGAGCAGTACTTC
few	NA	TRBV6-5	TRBJ2-3	13	CASQTSGVWPQNF	TGTGCCAGCCAAACCTCAGGTGTTTGGCCCCAAAATTTT
NA	TRBD1	TRBV7-3	TRBJ2-1	12	CASSLPGQGLIF	TGTGCCAGCAGCCTCCCGGGACAGGGCTTAATCTTC
NA	NA	TRBV7-2	TRBJ1-2	15	CASSKISPANYGYTF	TGTGCCAGCAGCAAAATTTCCCCAGCTAACTATGGCTACACCTTC
NA	TRBD1	TRBV28	TRBJ2-7	14	CASSPRQGYYEQYF	TGTGCCAGCAGTCCCCGACAGGGTTACTACGAGCAGTACTTC
NA	TRBD2	TRBV4-2	TRBJ2-1	15	CASSLSGGTNNEQFF	TGTGCCAGCAGCCTTAGCGGGGGCACTAACAATGAGCAGTTCTTC
NA	NA	TRBV6-5	TRBJ2-5	12	CASSPNQETQYF	TGTGCCAGCAGTCCCAACCAAGAGACCCAGTACTTC
once	NA	TRBV5-5	TRBJ2-1	17	CASSPRGVEGTYNEQFF	TGTGCCAGCAGCCCCCGTGGGGTGGAGGGCACCTACAATGAGCAGTTCTTC
NA	NA	TRBV9	TRBJ2-5	16	CASSVSPGVNQETQYF	TGTGCCAGCAGCGTAAGCCCAGGCGTAAACCAAGAGACCCAGTACTTC
NA	TRBD1	TRBV19	TRBJ1-6	15	CASSRDRRGVSPLHF	TGTGCCAGTAGTAGGGACAGGAGAGGGGTCTCACCCCTCCACTTT